The 13 T cell receptor beta chains given below trace back to one sample, sequenced in a study of blood T cell repertoires in COVID-19. This table comes from immunoSEQ multiplex PCR, and its TCRdb copy is limited to in-frame clones, with some not included. The sample lists about 250,000 clones, approximately 82% seen once, with about 5.7% in the top ten. Material for sequencing was peripheral blood. These receptors were collected from a man older than 75 with acute or convalescent COVID-19.

The genes are TRBV5-1 and TRBJ2-7, with 9 bases aligning to TRBD1. The CDR3 is 18 amino acids. Germline V lookup: CDR1 SGHRS, CDR2 YFSETQ. The ends lost 0 bases at V and 7 bases at J; junction bases unmatched: 17. CDR3 sequence (DNA): TGCGCCAGCAGCTTGGATGGGACAGGGTATATCTCGTCGGGGGAGCAGTACTTC. Translating it yields CASSLDGTGYISSGEQYF.

The rearrangement links TRBV7-2 to TRBJ2-2; D gene ambiguous. Trimming took off 5 bases at V and 1 base at J, with 8 bases between the two ends. The CDR3 sequence is 14 residues long. Germline V CDR1 and CDR2: SGHTA, FQGNSA. CDR3 loop: CASSIPQNTGELFF. For the CDR3, the DNA is TGTGCCAGCAGCATCCCACAGAACACCGGGGAGCTGTTTTTT.

The J gene is TRBJ2-3, the V gene TRBV7-2, with 7 bases lining up with TRBD1. CDR1 and CDR2 from the germline V gene are SGHTA and FQGNSA. This CDR3 spans 15 amino acids. Trimming at V came to 2 bases and at J to 4 bases, leaving 6 bases not matched to a gene. Here the CDR3 reads CASSLRGQGPDTQYF. CDR3 nucleotides: TGTGCCAGCAGCTTAAGGGGGCAGGGCCCAGATACGCAGTATTTT. The variable domain in full, with the rest retrieved from reference TRBV7-2 and TRBJ2-3, is GAGVSQSPSNKVTEKGKDVELRCDPISGHTALYWYRQSLGQGLEFLIYFQGNSAPDKSGLPSDRFSAERTGGSVSTLTIQRTQQEDSAVYLCASSLRGQGPDTQYFGPGTRLTVL.

The chain has TRBV28 and TRBJ1-6; D is possibly TRBD1 (6 bases). V lost 2 bases, J lost 10 bases, and 18 bases lay in between. There are 16 residues in the CDR3. The germline CDR1 and CDR2 sequences are MDHEN and SYDVKM. The CDR3 sequence is CASSLLRGRGGSPLHF. In nucleotides, the CDR3 is TGTGCCAGCAGTTTACTTCGGGGCAGGGGTGGATCACCCCTCCACTTT.

The chain has TRBV28 and TRBJ1-1; TRBD1 aligns across 7 bases. Germline assignment: CDR1 MDHEN and CDR2 SYDVKM. After removal of 6 bases from V and 3 bases from J, the junction contained 13 bases not matched to a gene. This CDR3 spans 16 amino acids. The CDR3: CASSPGQVGSHTEAFF. CDR3 DNA: TGTGCCAGCAGCCCTGGACAGGTCGGGAGCCACACTGAAGCTTTCTTT.

In this sample, this clone turned up once. J is TRBJ1-1 and V is TRBV5-1; D might be TRBD1 (5 bases). This CDR3 is 16 amino acids long. Germline CDR1 and CDR2: SGHRS and YFSETQ. V shed 3 bases and J shed 1 base, with 16 bases lying between them. CDR3: CASSSSTGGGNTEAFF. The CDR3 DNA reads as TGCGCCAGCAGCTCCTCCACCGGGGGTGGGAACACTGAAGCTTTCTTT.

This chain connects TRBV29-1 to TRBJ1-2; no clear D gene. Germline CDR1 SQVTM, CDR2 ANQGSEA. This CDR3 has 13 amino acids. Trimming stripped 4 bases from V and 5 bases from J, with 14 bases between. CDR3 nucleotides: TGCAGCGTTGCACCGGACGGGATTTATGGCTACACCTTC. Translation: CSVAPDGIYGYTF.

The chain employs TRBV2 and TRBJ1-6; TRBD1 agrees at 7 bases. Germline CDR1 and CDR2: SNHLY and FYNNEI. Trimming cost V 6 bases and J 8 bases; bases outside gene matches: 10. The CDR3 length is 15 residues. This chain's CDR3 is CASSSTGEEYSPLHF. The CDR3 nucleotides are TGTGCCAGCAGCTCTACAGGGGAGGAATATTCACCCCTCCACTTT.

The gene calls are TRBV7-2 and TRBJ2-7, with D possibly being TRBD2 (6 bases). CDR1 and CDR2 (germline): SGHTA, FQGNSA. CDR3 length: 15 residues. The ends were cut back, 1 base at V and 7 bases at J, with 17 bases in the middle. CDR3 DNA sequence: TGTGCCAGCAGCTTAGTGGGGCGGGGTCCCCATGAGCAGTACTTC. Translated, it gives CASSLVGRGPHEQYF.

The chain links TRBV2 to TRBJ2-7; tentative D call: TRBD2 (5 bases). Germline CDR1 SNHLY, CDR2 FYNNEI. Trimming removed 6 bases from V and 6 bases from J, with 24 bases in between. The CDR3 sequence is 16 residues long. CDR3 amino acids: CASSPRGSGLPLEQYF. The CDR3 DNA is TGTGCCAGCAGCCCCCGAGGGAGCGGACTCCCCCTCGAGCAGTACTTC.

The CDR3: CASSRDSYYEQYF. The CDR3 DNA is TGCGCCAGCAGTCGGGACAGTTACTACGAGCAGTACTTC. The chain couples TRBV5-1 to TRBJ2-7, with 7 bases matching TRBD1. V was pared by 5 bases and J by 3 bases, with 5 bases of the junction left unmatched. CDR3 length: 13 residues. Germline CDR1 and CDR2: SGHRS and YFSETQ.

The chain has TRBV4-1 and TRBJ2-3; D is unclear. CDR1 is MGHRA, CDR2 YSYEKL, per germline. V was shortened by 0 bases and J by 2 bases, with 9 bases between the two germline ends. The CDR3 runs to 15 residues. CDR3 protein: CASSQEAGNTDTQYF. The CDR3 DNA sequence: TGCGCCAGCAGCCAAGAGGCAGGCAACACAGATACGCAGTATTTT.

V gene TRBV19 combines with J gene TRBJ1-6; 8 bases fit TRBD1. With 6 bases clipped from V and 9 bases from J, the junction kept 7 bases outside the gene matches. Germline V gene lookup returns CDR1 LNHDA and CDR2 SQIVND (reference sequence). The CDR3 runs 14 residues. Here the CDR3 reads CASSVTGASSPLHF. The CDR3 region has the DNA TGTGCCAGTAGCGTGACAGGGGCGAGTTCACCCCTCCACTTT.